Below are 14 T cell receptor beta chains sequenced from a single sample in a study of blood T cell repertoires in COVID-19. Sequencing used immunoSEQ multiplex PCR; TCRdb keeps in-frame clones, though not all of them. The table records about 220,000 clones, 70% to 90% of them present only once. Material: PBMCs or T cells enriched from blood (not recorded which). These receptors all stem from a woman between 40 and 50 years old with acute COVID-19.

The rearrangement joins TRBV5-1 to TRBJ1-2, with 8 positions matching TRBD1. V shed 2 bases and J 8 bases; nucleotides not matched to a gene: 11. The CDR3 has 15 residues. The germline V gene encodes CDR1 SGHRS and CDR2 YFSETQ. DNA for the CDR3: TGCGCCAGCAGCTTTTCGGCTAGACAGGGGAACGGCTACACCTTC. As protein: CASSFSARQGNGYTF.

The V and J genes are TRBV9 and TRBJ1-1, with 10 bases lining up with TRBD1. CDR3 size: 16 residues. Germline CDR1 reads SGDLS; CDR2 reads YYNGEE. Trimming at V came to 3 bases and at J to 3 bases, leaving 8 bases not matched to a gene. CDR3 nucleotides: TGTGCCAGCAGCGCCTCACGGGGGACAGGGGACACTGAAGCTTTCTTT. As protein: CASSASRGTGDTEAFF.

The chain carries TRBV5-1 and TRBJ2-1; the D gene is possibly TRBD1 (5 bases). Trimming removed 1 base from V and 3 bases from J, with 8 bases in between. Germline CDR1 reads SGHRS; CDR2 reads YFSETQ. The CDR3 has 14 residues. In DNA form, the CDR3 reads TGCGCCAGCAGCTTGCCCCAGGGCTACAATGAGCAGTTCTTC. Translating gives CASSLPQGYNEQFF.

As to this clone: Other DNA sequences in the same sample also yield this CDR3. The V and J genes are TRBV5-1 and TRBJ1-2; 8 bases line up with TRBD1. From germline, CDR1 is SGHRS and CDR2 YFSETQ. V lost 3 bases and J lost 3; bases outside the gene matches: 1. The CDR3 runs 13 residues. In nucleotides, the CDR3 is TGCGCCAGCAGCTCGGACAGGGACTATGGCTACACCTTC. Amino acids: CASSSDRDYGYTF.

This rearrangement joins TRBV5-1 to TRBJ2-5, with 7 bases fitting TRBD1. The CDR3 spans 17 residues. With V trimmed by 0 bases and J by 4 bases, 12 bases remained unmatched. Germline V gene data show CDR1 as SGHRS and CDR2 as YFSETQ. The CDR3 DNA reads TGCGCCAGCAGCTTGGCCGGAGGAAGGGGGCTGGGAGAGACCCAGTACTTC. Translation gives CASSLAGGRGLGETQYF.

The rearrangement links TRBV29-1 to TRBJ1-2, with TRBD1 matching 7 bases. CDR3 size: 13 residues. Germline V gene data show CDR1 as SQVTM and CDR2 as ANQGSEA. V lost 6 bases to trimming and J lost 4 bases; unmatched junction nucleotides: 8. CDR3 nucleotide sequence: TGCAGCGTGGAGGGGGCGAATGTCTATGGCTACACCTTC. Translating gives CSVEGANVYGYTF.

J is TRBJ2-2 and V is TRBV9; TRBD2 matches 10 bases. The CDR3 runs to 16 residues. Trimming took 0 bases from V and 7 from J; bases not matched to a gene: 6. The germline V gene encodes CDR1 SGDLS and CDR2 YYNGEE. The CDR3: CASSVELAGRDGELFF. The CDR3 DNA reads as TGTGCCAGCAGCGTAGAACTAGCGGGAAGGGACGGGGAGCTGTTTTTT.

The V gene is TRBV15, the J gene TRBJ1-2; possibly TRBD1 for D (6 bases). This CDR3 has 17 amino acids. The V gene lost 1 base and the J gene lost 8 bases, with 23 bases spanning the gap. Looked up from germline, CDR1 is LNHNV and CDR2 is YYDKDF (reference sequence). In DNA form, the CDR3 reads TGTGCCACCAGCAGAGGTAGGACAGACCGGAACGCTCGGGGCTACACCTTC. It yields the protein CATSRGRTDRNARGYTF.

The rearrangement links TRBV19 to TRBJ2-7; 8 bases are a match to TRBD1. J was trimmed by 0 bases and V by 7 bases; bases with no gene match: 8. This CDR3 contains 15 residues. From germline, CDR1 is LNHDA and CDR2 SQIVND (reference sequence). The CDR3 sequence is CASTPGDRSSYEQYF. The CDR3 nucleotides read TGTGCCAGTACCCCCGGGGACAGGAGCTCCTACGAGCAGTACTTC. The whole variable domain, remainder taken from reference TRBV19 and TRBJ2-7, is DGGITQSPKYLFRKEGQNVTLSCEQNLNHDAMYWYRQDPGQGLRLIYYSQIVNDFQKGDIAEGYSVSREKKESFPLTVTSAQKNPTAFYLCASTPGDRSSYEQYFGPGTRLTVT.

The chain links TRBV7-9 to TRBJ2-1, with a possible D match to TRBD1 (6 bases). The V gene's germline CDR1 is SEHNR and CDR2 FQNEAQ (reference sequence). V was clipped by 0 bases and J by 6 bases, with 12 bases between them. This CDR3 region has 15 residues. The CDR3 bases are TGTGCCAGCAGCTTAGCCACAGGGTTAGTCAATGAGCAGTTCTTC. It yields the protein CASSLATGLVNEQFF.

V usage is TRBV13 and J usage is TRBJ1-1; tentative D call: TRBD1 (5 bases). This CDR3 contains 14 residues. The V and J ends lost 6 bases and 1 base respectively, with 12 bases between them. Germline V gene data show CDR1 as PRHDT and CDR2 as FYEKMQ (reference sequence). CDR3 loop: CASSSDDRNTEAFF. The CDR3 DNA reads as TGTGCCAGCAGTTCCGATGACAGGAACACTGAAGCTTTCTTT.

This chain joins TRBV6-5 and TRBJ1-5; 7 bases line up with TRBD1. In germline, CDR1 is MNHEY, CDR2 SVGAGI. Trimming took 8 bases from V and 2 from J; bases not matched to a gene: 9. This CDR3 has 15 residues. CDR3 DNA sequence: TGTGCCAGCGAACCTACCGGGACAGGCAATCAGCCCCAGCATTTT. Protein product: CASEPTGTGNQPQHF.

This sequence joins TRBV29-1 and TRBJ2-5, with no clear D. V was pared by 4 bases and J by 5 bases, with 5 bases between. This CDR3 has 10 amino acids. Germline loops: CDR1 SQVTM, CDR2 ANQGSEA. CDR3 in DNA: TGCAGCGTTGCGGTGGAGACCCAGTACTTC. It encodes CSVAVETQYF.

The chain has TRBV29-1 and TRBJ1-2; the D is unclear. Germline loops: CDR1 SQVTM, CDR2 ANQGSEA. Trimming removed 4 bases from V and 4 bases from J, with 34 bases in between. The CDR3 is 20 amino acids. The CDR3 region has the DNA TGCAGCGTTGTATCCACCACGCTTGATCTGGAGGTTACATCCCGCTATGGCTACACCTTC. Its protein product is CSVVSTTLDLEVTSRYGYTF. Based on the CDR3 plus reference TRBV29-1 and TRBJ1-2, the full variable domain is SAVISQKPSRDICQRGTSLTIQCQVDSQVTMMFWYRQQPGQSLTLIATANQGSEATYESGFVIDKFPISRPNLTFSTLTVSNMSPEDSSIYLCSVVSTTLDLEVTSRYGYTFGSGTRLTVV.